This T cell receptor beta chain stems from a study of T cell clusters in autoimmune cytopenias. Each sample's input was approximately 0.25 ug genomic DNA, 35,000 to 40,000 genome equivalents. Multiplex touch-down PCR amplified TRB using TRB-A and TRB-B pools in one tube. Each CDR3 protein gets one entry in TCRdb, which reprocessed the multiplex PCR reads and gives no DNA. Its table records about 6,700 distinct CDR3 sequences. The CDR3 loop spans 17 amino acids. In germline, CDR1 is LGHNA, CDR2 YSLEER. This sample was shared with a second study, whose subject was T cell repertoires in aging, cancer and after chemotherapy.

V and J are TRBV4-3 and TRBJ2-2; TCRdb calls TRBD1, which cannot be checked without DNA. The sequenced material came from peripheral blood. The sequence derives from a human donor in good health. The chain's CDR3 is CASSHAAGGLNTGELFF.